The sequence of this TCR beta chain was determined in a study of Ad26.COV2.S vaccination and SARS-CoV-2 variants. About the study: Into the muscle, Ad26.COV2.S was dosed once or twice, 56 days apart. Broader study findings: TCR breadth and depth analyses may have underestimated total T cell responses. Post-vaccination breadth of spike-specific CD8+ and CD4+ T cell responses was reportedly substantial.

The V and J ends lost 5 bases and 7 bases, in that order; junction bases with no gene match: 17. CDR1 and CDR2 (germline): SGHVS, FQNEAQ. The CDR3 spans 18 residues. The data were produced by immunoSEQ multiplex PCR, yet TCRdb's version contains in-frame clones alone and is incomplete. The repertoire holds some 520,000 clones, with around 88% as singletons. Comments on this clone: The antigen remains undetermined.

Specified treatment: approximately 18 received Ad26.COV2.S at low or high dose, single or two shots; several received placebo; per-sample allocation not given. It was on day 63 after the first vaccine or placebo injection that samples were taken. An Ad26 vector expressing Wuhan-strain SARS-CoV-2 spike constituted the vaccine. This chain links TRBV7-8 with TRBJ2-1, with 10 bases lining up with TRBD2. This TCR was recovered from a person between 18 and 59 years old who received the Ad26.COV2.S COVID-19 vaccine or a placebo. The sample consisted of peripheral blood, taken in a trial of Ad26.COV2.S vaccine versus placebo. The DNA of the CDR3 is TGTGCCAGCAGCGGGTTGGCTACATTAGCGGGAGGCCAAAATGAGCAGTTCTTC. Its translation is CASSGLATLAGGQNEQFF.